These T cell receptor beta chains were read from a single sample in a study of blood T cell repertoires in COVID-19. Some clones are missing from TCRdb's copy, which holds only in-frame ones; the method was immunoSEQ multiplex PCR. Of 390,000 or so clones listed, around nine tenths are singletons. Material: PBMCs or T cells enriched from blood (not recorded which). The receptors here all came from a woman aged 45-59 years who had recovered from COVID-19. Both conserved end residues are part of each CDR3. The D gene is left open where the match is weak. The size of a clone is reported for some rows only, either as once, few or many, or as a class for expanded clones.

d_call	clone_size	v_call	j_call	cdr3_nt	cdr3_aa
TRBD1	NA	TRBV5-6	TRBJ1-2	TGTGCCAGCAGCTTGGATGACAGGGGGGTTGGCTACACCTTC	CASSLDDRGVGYTF
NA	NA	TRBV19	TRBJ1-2	TGTGCCAGTAAAGGGGTCGGCACGGTGGATGGCTACACCTTC	CASKGVGTVDGYTF
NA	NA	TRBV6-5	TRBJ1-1	TGTGCCGGCAGAGGAAAGCCGGGTAGCACTGAAGCTTTCTTT	CAGRGKPGSTEAFF
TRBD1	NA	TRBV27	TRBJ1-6	TGTGCCAGCAGCCAAGACAGGGTTTCACCCCTCCACTTT	CASSQDRVSPLHF
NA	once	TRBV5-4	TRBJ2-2	TGTGCCAGCAGCTTGGAGGGGATCGGGGAGCTGTTTTTT	CASSLEGIGELFF
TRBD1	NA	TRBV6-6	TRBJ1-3	TGTGCCAGCAGTTCGGACAGGTTCTTCGGAAACACCATATATTTT	CASSSDRFFGNTIYF
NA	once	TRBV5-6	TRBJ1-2	TGTGCCAGCAGCCCATGGCATCGGGCTAACTATGGCTACACCTTC	CASSPWHRANYGYTF
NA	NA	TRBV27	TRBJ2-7	TGTGCCAGCAGTTTATCAGTGGACTGGAGCTCCTACGAGCAGTACTTC	CASSLSVDWSSYEQYF
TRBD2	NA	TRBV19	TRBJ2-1	TGTGCCAGTAGTATCAAACTAGCGGGCTTCTCCTACAATGAGCAGTTCTTC	CASSIKLAGFSYNEQFF
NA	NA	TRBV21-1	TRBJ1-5	TGTGCCAGCAGCCACAGGGGTCAGCCCCAGCATTTT	CASSHRGQPQHF
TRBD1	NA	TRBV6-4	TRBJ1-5	TGTGCCAGCAGTGACCCAGACAGGGGGCTGGGTAGCAATCAGCCCCAGCATTTT	CASSDPDRGLGSNQPQHF